This T cell receptor (beta chain) was found in a study of CXCR3-negative and CXCR3-positive naive CD8 T cells. TRB cDNA was prepared as libraries by UMI-labeled 5' RACE. TCRdb reprocessed the 5' RACE reads and stores each CDR3 protein as one record, lacking DNA. The table lists 50,000 to 60,000 distinct CDR3 sequences. The CDR3 runs to 19 residues. Material: naive CXCR3- CD8+ T cells from blood. As to subset: CD45RO-CCR7+CD27+CD95- naive CD8+ T cells lacking CXCR3 (TNR3-). The V gene is TRBV1, the J gene TRBJ2-5; TCRdb's assignment of TRBD1 cannot be checked, as there is no DNA. TRBV1 counts as a pseudogene. The TCR originated in a human donor in good health. Some clones in this sample may be carry-over from other donors' samples. CDR3 protein: CTSSGGAGLGGRDQETQYF.